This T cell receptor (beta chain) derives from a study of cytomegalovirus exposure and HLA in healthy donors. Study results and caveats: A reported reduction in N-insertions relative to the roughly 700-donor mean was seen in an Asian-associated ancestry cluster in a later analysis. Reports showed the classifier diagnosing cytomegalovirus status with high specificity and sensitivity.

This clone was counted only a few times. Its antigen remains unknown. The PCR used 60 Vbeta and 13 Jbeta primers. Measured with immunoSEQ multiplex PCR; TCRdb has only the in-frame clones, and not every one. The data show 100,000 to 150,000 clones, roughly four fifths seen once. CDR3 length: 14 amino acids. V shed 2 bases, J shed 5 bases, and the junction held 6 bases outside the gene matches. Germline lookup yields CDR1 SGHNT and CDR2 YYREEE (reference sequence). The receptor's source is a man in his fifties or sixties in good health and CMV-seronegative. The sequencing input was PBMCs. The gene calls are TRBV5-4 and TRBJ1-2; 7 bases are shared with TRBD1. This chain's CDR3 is CASSFEGAGYGYTF. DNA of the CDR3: TGTGCCAGCAGCTTTGAGGGGGCAGGTTATGGCTACACCTTC.